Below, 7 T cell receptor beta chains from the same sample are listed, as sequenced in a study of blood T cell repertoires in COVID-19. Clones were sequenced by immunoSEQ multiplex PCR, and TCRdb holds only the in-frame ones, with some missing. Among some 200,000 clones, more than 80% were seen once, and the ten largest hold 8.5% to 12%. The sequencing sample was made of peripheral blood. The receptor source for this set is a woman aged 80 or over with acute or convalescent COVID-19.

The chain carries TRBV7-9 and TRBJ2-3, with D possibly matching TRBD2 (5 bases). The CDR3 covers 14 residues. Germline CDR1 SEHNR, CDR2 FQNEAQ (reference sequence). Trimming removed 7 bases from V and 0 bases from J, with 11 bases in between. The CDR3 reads CASTPGDSTDTQYF. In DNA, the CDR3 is TGTGCCAGCACCCCCGGGGATAGCACAGATACGCAGTATTTT.

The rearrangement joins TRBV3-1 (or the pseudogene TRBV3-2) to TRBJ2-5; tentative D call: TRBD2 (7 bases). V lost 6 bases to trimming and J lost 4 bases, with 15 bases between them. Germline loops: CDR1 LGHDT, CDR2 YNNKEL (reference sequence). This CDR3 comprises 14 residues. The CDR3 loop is CASRGTGGRETQYF. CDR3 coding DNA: TGTGCCAGCAGGGGAACCGGGGGGCGAGAGACCCAGTACTTC.

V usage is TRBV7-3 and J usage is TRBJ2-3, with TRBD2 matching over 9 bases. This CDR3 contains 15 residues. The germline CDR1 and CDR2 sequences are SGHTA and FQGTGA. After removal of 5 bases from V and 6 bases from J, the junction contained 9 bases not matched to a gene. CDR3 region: CASSPGGLASDTQYF. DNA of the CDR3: TGTGCCAGCAGCCCGGGGGGACTAGCATCCGATACGCAGTATTTT.

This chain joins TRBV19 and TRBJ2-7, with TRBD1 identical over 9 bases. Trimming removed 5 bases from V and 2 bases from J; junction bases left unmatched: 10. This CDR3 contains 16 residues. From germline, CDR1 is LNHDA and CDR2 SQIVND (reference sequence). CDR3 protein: CASSGNSGQGPYEQYF. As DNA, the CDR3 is TGTGCCAGTAGTGGTAATTCGGGACAGGGACCCTACGAGCAGTACTTC. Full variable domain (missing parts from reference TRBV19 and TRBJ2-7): DGGITQSPKYLFRKEGQNVTLSCEQNLNHDAMYWYRQDPGQGLRLIYYSQIVNDFQKGDIAEGYSVSREKKESFPLTVTSAQKNPTAFYLCASSGNSGQGPYEQYFGPGTRLTVT.

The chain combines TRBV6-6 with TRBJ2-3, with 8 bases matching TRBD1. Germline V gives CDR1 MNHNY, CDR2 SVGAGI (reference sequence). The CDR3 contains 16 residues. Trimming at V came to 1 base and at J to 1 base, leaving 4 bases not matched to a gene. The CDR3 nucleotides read TGTGCCAGCAGTTACTACCAGGGGGCAGGCACAGATACGCAGTATTTT. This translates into CASSYYQGAGTDTQYF.

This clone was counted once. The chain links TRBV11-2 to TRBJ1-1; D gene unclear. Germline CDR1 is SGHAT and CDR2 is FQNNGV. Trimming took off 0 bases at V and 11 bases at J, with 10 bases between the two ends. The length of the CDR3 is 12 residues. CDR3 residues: CASSLDQGRAFF. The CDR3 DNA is TGTGCCAGCAGCTTAGATCAAGGGAGGGCTTTCTTT.

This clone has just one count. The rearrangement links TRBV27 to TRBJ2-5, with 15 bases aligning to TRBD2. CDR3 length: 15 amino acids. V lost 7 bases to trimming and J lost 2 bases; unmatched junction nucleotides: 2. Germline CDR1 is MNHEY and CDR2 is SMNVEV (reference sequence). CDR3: CASKGLAGGQETQYF. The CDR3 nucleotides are TGTGCCAGCAAGGGACTAGCGGGAGGACAAGAGACCCAGTACTTC.